A selection of T cell receptor beta chains follows, all from one sample in a study of shared clonotypes between healthy human individuals. The table came from immunoSEQ multiplex PCR; TCRdb's copy has only in-frame clones and leaves some out. The sample includes over 2 million clones, around 92% of them seen just once. The sequenced sample was naive CD4+ T cells from PBMCs. The receptors originated from a man between 18 and 35 years old in good health. Some clones in this sample may be carry-over from other donors' samples. CDR3s include the opening cysteine and the closing phenylalanine or tryptophan. D genes are given only for firm matches.

.,TRBV10-3,TRBJ1-2,CAILGGNSYGYTF,TGTGCCATCCTTGGAGGGAATAGCTATGGCTACACCTTC
.,TRBV5-4,TRBJ1-2,CASSLKSGKLDYGYTF,TGTGCCAGCAGCTTGAAGTCAGGGAAGTTGGACTATGGCTACACCTTC
TRBD1,TRBV29-1,TRBJ2-2,CSGGTGPNTGELFF,TGCAGCGGGGGGACAGGACCGAACACCGGGGAGCTGTTTTTT
.,TRBV7-9,TRBJ1-4,CASSQTNEKLFF,TGTGCCAGCAGCCAAACTAATGAAAAACTGTTTTTT
.,TRBV2,TRBJ1-2,CASSEGAAGTHYGYTF,TGTGCCAGCAGTGAGGGGGCCGCCGGGACCCACTATGGCTACACCTTC
.,TRBV28,TRBJ1-2,CASWGDYGYTF,TGTGCCAGCTGGGGGGACTATGGCTACACCTTC
.,TRBV20-1,TRBJ2-3,CSARVTFTQYF,TGCAGTGCTAGAGTAACCTTCACGCAGTATTTT
TRBD2,TRBV5-1,TRBJ2-5,CASRLSSGSEETQYF,TGCGCCAGCAGATTGTCTAGCGGGAGTGAGGAGACCCAGTACTTC
.,TRBV28,TRBJ1-3,CASSRLGTSGNTIYF,TGTGCCAGCAGTCGGCTCGGGACCTCTGGAAACACCATATATTTT
.,TRBV6-1,TRBJ2-7,CASRSETGAVYEQYF,TGTGCCAGCAGGAGCGAGACAGGCGCGGTCTACGAGCAGTACTTC
.,TRBV4-3,TRBJ2-3,CASSHESGSGTDTQYF,TGCGCCAGCAGCCACGAAAGCGGGTCGGGCACAGATACGCAGTATTTT
.,TRBV28,TRBJ1-5,CASSLQSNQPQHF,TGTGCCAGCAGTTTGCAAAGCAATCAGCCCCAGCATTTT
.,TRBV28,TRBJ2-3,CASSSMGRSTDTQYF,TGTGCCAGCAGTTCGATGGGGCGGAGCACAGATACGCAGTATTTT
.,TRBV5-1,TRBJ2-2,CASSARGAGELFF,TGCGCCAGCAGTGCTAGGGGAGCCGGGGAGCTGTTTTTT